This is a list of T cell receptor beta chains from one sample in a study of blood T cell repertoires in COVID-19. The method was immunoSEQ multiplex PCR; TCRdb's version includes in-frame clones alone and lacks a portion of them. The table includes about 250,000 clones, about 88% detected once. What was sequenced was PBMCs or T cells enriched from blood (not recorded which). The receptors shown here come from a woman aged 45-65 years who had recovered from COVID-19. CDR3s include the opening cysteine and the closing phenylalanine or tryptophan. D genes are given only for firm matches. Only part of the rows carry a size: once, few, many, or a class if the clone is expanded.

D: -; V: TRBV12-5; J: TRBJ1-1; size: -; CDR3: CASGLVLLRVARPRRDAEAFF; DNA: TGTGCTAGTGGTTTGGTACTTTTGAGGGTCGCCCGACCCAGACGTGACGCTGAAGCTTTCTTT
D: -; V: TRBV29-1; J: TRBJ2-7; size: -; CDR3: CSVKLRNYFYEQYF; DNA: TGCAGCGTTAAACTTCGGAACTACTTCTACGAGCAGTACTTC
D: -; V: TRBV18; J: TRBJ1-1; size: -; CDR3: CASSPVTVTNTEAFF; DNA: TGTGCCAGCTCACCAGTGACAGTTACGAACACTGAAGCTTTCTTT
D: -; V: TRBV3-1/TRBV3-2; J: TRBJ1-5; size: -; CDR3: CASSQDTGNRPQHF; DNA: TGTGCCAGCAGCCAAGATACAGGGAACAGACCCCAGCATTTT
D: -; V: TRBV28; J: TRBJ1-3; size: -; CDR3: CASSFTRANTIYF; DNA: TGTGCCAGCAGTTTCACCAGGGCAAACACCATATATTTT
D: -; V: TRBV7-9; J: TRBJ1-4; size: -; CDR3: CASSPRGGGVEKLFF; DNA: TGTGCCAGCAGCCCCCGCGGGGGCGGCGTCGAAAAACTGTTTTTT
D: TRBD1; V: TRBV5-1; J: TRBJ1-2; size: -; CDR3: CASSLGRGLRYGYTF; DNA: TGCGCCAGCAGCTTAGGCAGGGGGCTACGGTATGGCTACACCTTC
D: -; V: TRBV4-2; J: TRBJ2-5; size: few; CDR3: CASSQDPRQETQYF; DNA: TGTGCCAGCAGCCAAGATCCGCGCCAAGAGACCCAGTACTTC
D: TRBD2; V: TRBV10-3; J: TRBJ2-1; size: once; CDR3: CAISSGGTNNEQFF; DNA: TGTGCCATCAGTAGCGGGGGGACTAACAATGAGCAGTTCTTC
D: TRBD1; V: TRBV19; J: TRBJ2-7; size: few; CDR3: CASSTPGQGYEQYF; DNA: TGTGCCAGTAGTACGCCGGGACAGGGGTACGAGCAGTACTTC
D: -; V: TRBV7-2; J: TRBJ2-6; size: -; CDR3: CASSGSGANVLTF; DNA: TGTGCCAGCAGTGGGAGTGGGGCCAACGTCCTGACTTTC
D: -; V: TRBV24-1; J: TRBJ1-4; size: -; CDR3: CATSVLAEKLFF; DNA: TGTGCCACCAGTGTTCTAGCTGAAAAACTGTTTTTT
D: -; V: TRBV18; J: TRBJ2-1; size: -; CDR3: CASSPDSVRGEQFF; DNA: TGTGCCAGCTCACCGGACAGCGTCCGGGGTGAGCAGTTCTTC
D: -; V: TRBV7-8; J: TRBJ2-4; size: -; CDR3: CASSLGRDRAKNIQYF; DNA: TGTGCCAGCAGCTTAGGGCGGGATCGGGCCAAAAACATTCAGTACTTC
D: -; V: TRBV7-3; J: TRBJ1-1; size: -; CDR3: CASSLNSGGISEAFF; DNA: TGTGCCAGCAGCTTAAATTCCGGGGGAATCTCTGAAGCTTTCTTT
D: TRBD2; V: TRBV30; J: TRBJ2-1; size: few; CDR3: CAWETSGSFEQFF; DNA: TGTGCCTGGGAGACTAGCGGGAGTTTTGAGCAGTTCTTC
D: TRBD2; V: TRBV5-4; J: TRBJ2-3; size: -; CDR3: CASSLAGLAGTDTQYF; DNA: TGTGCCAGCAGCTTGGCGGGACTAGCGGGAACAGATACGCAGTATTTT
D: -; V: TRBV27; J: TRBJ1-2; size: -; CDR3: CASSRRRQDYGYTF; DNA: TGTGCCAGCAGTAGAAGGCGACAAGATTATGGCTACACCTTC
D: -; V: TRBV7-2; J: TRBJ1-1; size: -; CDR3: CASSLEGVLLLNTEAFF; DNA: TGTGCCAGCAGCTTAGAAGGGGTCCTCCTCTTGAACACTGAAGCTTTCTTT
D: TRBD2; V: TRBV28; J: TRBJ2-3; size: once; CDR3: CASSPPTSGVTDTQYF; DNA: TGTGCCAGCAGCCCCCCGACTAGCGGGGTCACAGATACGCAGTATTTT
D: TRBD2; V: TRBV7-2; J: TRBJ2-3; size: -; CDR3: CASSLASGSADTQYF; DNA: TGTGCCAGCAGCTTAGCTAGCGGGAGTGCAGATACGCAGTATTTT
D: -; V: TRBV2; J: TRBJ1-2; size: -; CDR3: CASRTDGYTF; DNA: TGTGCCAGCAGAACAGATGGCTACACCTTC
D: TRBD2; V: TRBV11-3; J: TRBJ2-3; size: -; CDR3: CASSLRVRGADTQYF; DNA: TGTGCCAGCAGCTTAAGGGTCCGGGGGGCAGATACGCAGTATTTT
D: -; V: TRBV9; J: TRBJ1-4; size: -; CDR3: CASSEPGRGGEKLFF; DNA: TGTGCCAGCAGCGAGCCGGGCCGGGGAGGTGAAAAACTGTTTTTT
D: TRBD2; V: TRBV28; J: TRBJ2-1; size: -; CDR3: CASSFGLGRGRNEQFF; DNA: TGTGCCAGCAGTTTTGGGCTGGGGAGGGGTCGGAATGAGCAGTTCTTC
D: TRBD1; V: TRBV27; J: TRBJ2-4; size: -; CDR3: CASSTGDTKNIQYF; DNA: TGTGCCAGCAGTACAGGGGACACCAAAAACATTCAGTACTTC
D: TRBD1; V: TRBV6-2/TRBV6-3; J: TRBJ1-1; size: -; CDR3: CASSYLPGQGFSGAFF; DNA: TGTGCCAGCAGTTACCTCCCGGGACAGGGCTTTTCGGGAGCTTTCTTT
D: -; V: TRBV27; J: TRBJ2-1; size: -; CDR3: CASSFVADEQFF; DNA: TGTGCCAGCAGTTTCGTGGCAGATGAGCAGTTCTTC
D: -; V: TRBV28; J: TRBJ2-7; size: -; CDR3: CASSLTGTLEQYF; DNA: TGTGCCAGCAGTTTAACGGGAACTCTTGAGCAGTACTTC
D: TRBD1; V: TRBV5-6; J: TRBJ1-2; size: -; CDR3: CASSLGGTGVTNYGYTF; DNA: TGTGCCAGCAGCTTGGGTGGGACAGGGGTAACCAACTATGGCTACACCTTC
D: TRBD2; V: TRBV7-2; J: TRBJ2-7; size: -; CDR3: CASSTGLAGVDEQYF; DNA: TGTGCCAGCAGCACGGGACTAGCGGGAGTAGACGAGCAGTACTTC
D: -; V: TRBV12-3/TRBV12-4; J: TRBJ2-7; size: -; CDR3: CASSWASEQYF; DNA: TGTGCCAGCAGTTGGGCGTCCGAGCAGTACTTC
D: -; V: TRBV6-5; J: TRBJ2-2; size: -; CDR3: CASTKNTGELFF; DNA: TGTGCCAGCACCAAGAACACCGGGGAGCTGTTTTTT
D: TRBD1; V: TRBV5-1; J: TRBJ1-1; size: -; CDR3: CATAARTGQNTEAFF; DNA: TGCGCCACCGCCGCCCGGACAGGGCAGAACACTGAAGCTTTCTTT
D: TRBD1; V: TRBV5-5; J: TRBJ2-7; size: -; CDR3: CASSSTGGSSYEQYF; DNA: TGTGCCAGCAGCTCGACAGGGGGAAGTTCCTACGAGCAGTACTTC
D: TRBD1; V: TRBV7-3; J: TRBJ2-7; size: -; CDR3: CASSLGPGGGYEQYF; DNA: TGTGCCAGCAGCTTAGGGCCAGGGGGCGGCTACGAGCAGTACTTC
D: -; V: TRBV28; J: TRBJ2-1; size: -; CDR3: CASSFSGYNEQFF; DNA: TGTGCCAGCAGTTTTAGCGGATACAATGAGCAGTTCTTC
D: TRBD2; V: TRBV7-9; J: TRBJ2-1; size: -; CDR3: CASSFPTSGTDEQFF; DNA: TGTGCCAGCAGCTTTCCGACTAGCGGGACGGATGAGCAGTTCTTC
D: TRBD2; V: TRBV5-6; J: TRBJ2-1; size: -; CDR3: CASSRRRSGMSNEQFF; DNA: TGTGCCAGCTCGAGACGTCGTAGCGGGATGTCCAATGAGCAGTTCTTC
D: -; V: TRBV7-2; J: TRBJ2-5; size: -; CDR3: CASSLVGAGETQYF; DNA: TGTGCCAGCAGCTTAGTGGGGGCCGGGGAGACCCAGTACTTC
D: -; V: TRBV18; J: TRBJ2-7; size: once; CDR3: CASSGGPGGEQYF; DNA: TGTGCCAGCTCAGGCGGCCCCGGTGGCGAGCAGTACTTC
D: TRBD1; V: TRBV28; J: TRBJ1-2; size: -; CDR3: CASSAPGQGFSYGYTF; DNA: TGTGCCAGCAGTGCCCCGGGACAGGGGTTTAGCTATGGCTACACCTTC
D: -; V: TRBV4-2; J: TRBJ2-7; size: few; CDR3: CASSQDLWSSYEQYF; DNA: TGTGCCAGCAGCCAAGATTTGTGGAGTAGCTACGAGCAGTACTTC
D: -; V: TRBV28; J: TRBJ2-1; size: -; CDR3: CASTNNAQVDNEQFF; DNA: TGTGCCAGCACCAACAATGCACAGGTCGACAATGAGCAGTTCTTC
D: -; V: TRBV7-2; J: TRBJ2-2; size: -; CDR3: CASSERSPNTGELFF; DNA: TGTGCCAGCAGCGAACGGAGTCCGAACACCGGGGAGCTGTTTTTT
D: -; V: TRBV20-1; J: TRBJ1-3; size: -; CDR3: CSASRFLGGTIYF; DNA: TGCAGTGCTAGTAGGTTTCTCGGGGGCACCATATATTTT
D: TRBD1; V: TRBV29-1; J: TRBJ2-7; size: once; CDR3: CSVKGTGGPGHEQYF; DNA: TGCAGCGTCAAGGGGACAGGCGGACCTGGCCACGAGCAGTACTTC
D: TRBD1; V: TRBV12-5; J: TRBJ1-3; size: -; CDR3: CASGLVTDRGGNTIYF; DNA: TGTGCTAGTGGTTTGGTCACGGACAGGGGAGGCAACACCATATATTTT
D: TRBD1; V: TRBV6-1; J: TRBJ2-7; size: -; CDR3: CASSESNRGYEQYF; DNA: TGTGCCAGCAGTGAATCTAACAGGGGATACGAGCAGTACTTC
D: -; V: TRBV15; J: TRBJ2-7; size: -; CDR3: CATSRDRETAYEQYF; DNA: TGTGCCACCAGCAGAGATCGGGAGACAGCCTACGAGCAGTACTTC
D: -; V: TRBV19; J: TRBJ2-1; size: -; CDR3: CASSIVLGSSYNEQFF; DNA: TGTGCCAGTAGTATAGTACTAGGAAGCTCCTACAATGAGCAGTTCTTC
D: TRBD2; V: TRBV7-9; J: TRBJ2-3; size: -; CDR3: CASSSPGGLAGGSTDTQYF; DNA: TGTGCCAGCAGCTCCCCCGGAGGGCTAGCGGGAGGTAGCACAGATACGCAGTATTTT
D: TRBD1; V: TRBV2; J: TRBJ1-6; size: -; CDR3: CASRKKEGQGGSPLHF; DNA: TGTGCCAGCCGAAAAAAGGAGGGACAGGGCGGTTCACCCCTCCACTTT
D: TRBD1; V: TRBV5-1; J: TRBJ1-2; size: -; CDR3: CASSLGPGGHYGYTF; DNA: TGCGCCAGCAGCTTAGGCCCAGGGGGACACTATGGCTACACCTTC
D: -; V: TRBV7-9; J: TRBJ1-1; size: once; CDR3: CASSLGPLFAEAFF; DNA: TGTGCCAGCAGCTTGGGGCCCTTGTTCGCTGAAGCTTTCTTT
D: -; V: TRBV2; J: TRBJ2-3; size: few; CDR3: CASTRGQNTDTQYF; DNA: TGTGCCAGCACCCGAGGACAGAACACAGATACGCAGTATTTT